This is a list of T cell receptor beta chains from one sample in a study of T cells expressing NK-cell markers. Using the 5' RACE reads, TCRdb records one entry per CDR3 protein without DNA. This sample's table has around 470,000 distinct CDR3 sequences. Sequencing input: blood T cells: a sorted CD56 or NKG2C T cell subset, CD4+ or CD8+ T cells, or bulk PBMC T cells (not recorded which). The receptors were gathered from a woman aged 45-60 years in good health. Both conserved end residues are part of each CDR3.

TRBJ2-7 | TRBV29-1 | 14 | CSVDTIRGNYEQYF
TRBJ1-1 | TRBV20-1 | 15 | CSAKEVGGAFTEAFF
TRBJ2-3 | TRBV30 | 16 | CAWRVGEGSGTDTQYF
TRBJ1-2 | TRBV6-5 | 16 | CASSYWGTSDHYGYTF
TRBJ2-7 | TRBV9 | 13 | CASSRGVSGEQYF
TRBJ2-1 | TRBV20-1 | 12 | CSSMDAYNEQFF
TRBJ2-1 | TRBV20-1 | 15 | CSANRGLSSNNEQFF
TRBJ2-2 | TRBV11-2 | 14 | CASSLVWGSGELFF
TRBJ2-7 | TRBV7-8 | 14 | CASSLERLAHEQYF
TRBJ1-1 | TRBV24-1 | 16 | CATSAGGQGEQAEAFF
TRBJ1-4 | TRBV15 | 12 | CATSATNEKLFF
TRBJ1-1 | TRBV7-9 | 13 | CASSPGSGAGAFF
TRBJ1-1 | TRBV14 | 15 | CASSHLGHQNTEAFF
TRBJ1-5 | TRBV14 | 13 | CASSPDSNQPQHF
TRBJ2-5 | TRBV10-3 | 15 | CAISRQPGEKETQYF
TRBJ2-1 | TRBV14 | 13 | CASSRGGLAEQFF
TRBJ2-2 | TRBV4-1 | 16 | CASSQLTGLGTGELFF
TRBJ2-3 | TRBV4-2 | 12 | CASSQIKDTQYF
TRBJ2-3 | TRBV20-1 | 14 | CSARVFVGSDTQYF
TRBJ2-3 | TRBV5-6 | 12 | CASSIPGTEQYF
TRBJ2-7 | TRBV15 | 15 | CATSRLIAGLREQYF
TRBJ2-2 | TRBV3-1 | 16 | CASSQFTGVNTGELFF
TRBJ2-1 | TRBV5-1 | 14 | CASSLGDSLFEQFF
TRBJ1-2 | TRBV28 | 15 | CASSPLGGQGNGYTF
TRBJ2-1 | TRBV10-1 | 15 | CASSIQADSYNEQFF
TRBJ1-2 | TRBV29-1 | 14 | CSAARQGPNYGYTF
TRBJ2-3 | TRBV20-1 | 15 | CSAPGVGTRRDTQYF
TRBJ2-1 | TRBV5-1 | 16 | CASSPEAGVRYNEQFF
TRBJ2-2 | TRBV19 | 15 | CASRPGTSAVGELFF
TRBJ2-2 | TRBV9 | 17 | CASSVNSEGRNTGELFF
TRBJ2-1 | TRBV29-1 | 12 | CSVRREVAEQFF
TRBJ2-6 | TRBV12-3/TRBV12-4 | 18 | CASSQPGRGHSGANVLTF
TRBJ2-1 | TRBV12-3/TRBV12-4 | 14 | CASTTGASGHEQFF
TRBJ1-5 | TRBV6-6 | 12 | CASSSGQQPQHF
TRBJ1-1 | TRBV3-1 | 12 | CASSRRDFEAFF
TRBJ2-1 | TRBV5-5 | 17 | CASSLAWWEASSNEQFF
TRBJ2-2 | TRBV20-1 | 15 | CSARAGGINTGELFF
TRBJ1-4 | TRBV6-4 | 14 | CASTVGVTNEKLFF
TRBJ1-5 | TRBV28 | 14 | CASSFIQGNQPQHF
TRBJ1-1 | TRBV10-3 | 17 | CAISGRGTNPLNTEAFF